Each of the 21 T cell receptor beta chains below was sequenced from the same sample in a study of beta chain features in type 1 diabetes. Reverse transcribing all isolated RNA meant expressed TCRB transcripts were sequenced. Profiled with immunoSEQ multiplex PCR; TCRdb holds only in-frame clones, not every one. The table has about 140,000 clones, around 7% seen once; the top ten hold about 1.4%. The sequenced sample was central memory CD4+ T cells from blood. These receptors were collected from a woman aged 25 to 39 in good health.

This clone was observed a few times. The V call is TRBV11-2, the J call TRBJ1-3; weak D call: TRBD1 (6 bases). Germline V gene data show CDR1 as SGHAT and CDR2 as FQNNGV. This CDR3 spans 13 amino acids. V was shortened by 5 bases and J by 5 bases, with 10 bases between the two germline ends. CDR3 in amino acids: CASSPGHRNTIYF. CDR3 DNA: TGTGCCAGCAGCCCGGGACACCGAAACACCATATATTTT.

The gene calls are TRBV14 and TRBJ1-1, with D possibly matching TRBD1 (5 bases). Per germline, CDR1 SGHDN and CDR2 FVKESK. The CDR3 loop spans 16 amino acids. The V end lost 0 bases, the J end lost 0 bases, and 11 bases lay between the germline ends. CDR3 protein: CASSQDLGRVNTEAFF. As DNA, the CDR3 is TGTGCCAGCAGCCAAGATCTAGGCAGGGTGAACACTGAAGCTTTCTTT.

The table lists this clone with a few counts. The chain carries TRBV27 and TRBJ2-5, with TRBD2 matching over 14 bases. The germline CDR1 and CDR2 sequences are MNHEY and SMNVEV (reference sequence). This CDR3 has 17 residues. The junction had 9 bases not matched to a gene; V was cut back by 6 bases and J by 3 bases. The CDR3 loop reads CASSPGLAGVREETQYF. The DNA of the CDR3 is TGTGCCAGCAGCCCGGGACTAGCGGGAGTCAGGGAAGAGACCCAGTACTTC.

This clone was recorded at least ten times. The chain joins TRBV4-3 to TRBJ2-2, with D possibly matching TRBD2 (5 bases). Trimming took off 2 bases at V and 6 bases at J, with 16 bases between the two ends. Germline CDR1 is LGHNA and CDR2 is YSLEER. The CDR3 length is 16 residues. CDR3 sequence (DNA): TGCGCCAGCAGCCAACCAACCTGGACTTCGGCCGGGGAGCTGTTTTTT. Translating it yields CASSQPTWTSAGELFF.

This clone was recorded many times. The J gene is TRBJ2-1, the V gene TRBV30, with 10 bases aligning to TRBD2. CDR3 length: 13 amino acids. The germline CDR1 and CDR2 sequences are GTSNPN and SVGIG (reference sequence). Trimming cost V 2 bases and J 15 bases; bases outside gene matches: 10. The CDR3 spells CAWSSGTSDRLFF. DNA for the CDR3: TGTGCCTGGAGTTCCGGGACTAGCGATAGGCTGTTCTTC.

This clone was counted a few times. This specimen includes other DNA sequences encoding the same CDR3. This chain links TRBV2 with TRBJ2-5; D is perhaps TRBD2 (6 bases). V dropped 3 bases and J dropped 5 bases, with 10 bases sitting between them. CDR3 length equals 13 residues. Germline assignment: CDR1 SNHLY and CDR2 FYNNEI. The chain's CDR3 is CASSDWGVETQYF. The CDR3 region has the DNA TGTGCCAGCAGTGACTGGGGGGTGGAGACCCAGTACTTC.

The chain combines TRBV18 with TRBJ2-3, with unresolved D. V lost 5 bases to trimming and J lost 0 bases, with 6 bases between them. Germline V CDR1 and CDR2: KGHSH, LQKENI. CDR3 length: 13 residues. CDR3 in amino acids: CASSGGSTDTQYF. The CDR3 DNA reads TGTGCCAGCTCAGGCGGAAGCACAGATACGCAGTATTTT.

This clone was seen a handful of times. This rearrangement joins TRBV5-1 to TRBJ2-5; no clear D gene. V dropped 3 bases and J dropped 5 bases, with 8 bases sitting between them. The germline gives CDR1 SGHRS, CDR2 YFSETQ. The CDR3 loop spans 12 amino acids. The CDR3 loop is CASSSSLETQYF. The CDR3 DNA sequence: TGCGCCAGCAGCTCGAGTTTGGAGACCCAGTACTTC.

This clone was picked up a small number of times. This rearrangement joins TRBV11-2 to TRBJ2-4, with a possible D match to TRBD1 (5 bases). Trimming removed 0 bases at V and 0 bases at J, with 9 bases between. CDR1 and CDR2 from the germline V gene are SGHAT and FQNNGV. The length of the CDR3 is 16 residues. CDR3 amino acids: CASSLEGRTAKNIQYF. In DNA, the CDR3 is TGTGCCAGCAGCTTAGAGGGGCGTACAGCCAAAAACATTCAGTACTTC.

This clone was picked up many times. The chain links TRBV29-1 to TRBJ2-1; TRBD2 agrees at 8 bases. CDR3 length: 13 residues. J lost 3 bases, V lost 7 bases, and 5 bases had no gene match. From germline, CDR1 is SQVTM and CDR2 ANQGSEA. This CDR3 reads CSATGTSYNEQFF. The DNA of the CDR3 is TGCAGCGCTACCGGGACTAGCTACAATGAGCAGTTCTTC.

Many counts were recorded for this clone. The chain joins TRBV14 to TRBJ1-2, with unresolved D. V was trimmed by 5 bases and J by 3 bases, leaving 10 bases between them. The germline V gene encodes CDR1 SGHDN and CDR2 FVKESK. The CDR3 runs to 13 residues. DNA of the CDR3: TGTGCCAGCAGCATTGAGAGCTACTATGGCTACACCTTC. Protein: CASSIESYYGYTF.

The chain has TRBV5-1 and TRBJ1-5; D may be TRBD1 (5 bases). This CDR3 has 15 residues. V was cut by 7 bases and J by 4 bases, with 18 bases left in between. The germline V gene has CDR1 SGHRS and CDR2 YFSETQ. CDR3 region: CASGDLNTGNQPQHF. The CDR3 coding sequence is TGCGCCAGCGGCGATCTTAACACAGGAAATCAGCCCCAGCATTTT.

This clone was counted only a few times. The gene calls are TRBV6-1 and TRBJ2-7; TRBD2 matches 9 bases. CDR3 length: 14 amino acids. Germline CDR1 is MNHNS and CDR2 is SASEGT. With V trimmed by 6 bases and J by 5 bases, 8 bases remained unmatched. This CDR3 reads CASRLLSGGDEQYF. CDR3 in DNA: TGTGCCAGCAGGCTTCTTAGCGGGGGAGACGAGCAGTACTTC.

This clone came up many times. The V gene is TRBV4-2, the J gene TRBJ2-1; 11 bases line up with TRBD2. Per the germline V gene, CDR1 is LGHNA and CDR2 is YNFKEQ. The CDR3 has 16 residues. Trimming cost V 1 base and J 6 bases; bases outside gene matches: 5. CDR3 nucleotide sequence: TGTGCCAGCAGCCAAGCATCTAGCGGGAGGTCCAATGAGCAGTTCTTC. It specifies CASSQASSGRSNEQFF.

This sequence joins TRBV28 and TRBJ2-3; 7 bases are a match to TRBD1. Germline values: CDR1 MDHEN, CDR2 SYDVKM. Trimming cost V 6 bases and J 1 base; bases outside gene matches: 7. The length of the CDR3 is 15 residues. CDR3 bases: TGTGCCAGCAGACCTAGGGGGCTGGGCACAGATACGCAGTATTTT. It specifies CASRPRGLGTDTQYF. Based on the CDR3 plus reference TRBV28 and TRBJ2-3, the full variable domain is DVKVTQSSRYLVKRTGEKVFLECVQDMDHENMFWYRQDPGLGLRLIYFSYDVKMKEKGDIPEGYSVSREKKERFSLILESASTNQTSMYLCASRPRGLGTDTQYFGPGTRLTVL.

V gene TRBV7-3 combines with J gene TRBJ1-2; D is ambiguous. V was clipped by 7 bases and J by 4 bases, with 19 bases between them. Germline assignment: CDR1 SGHTA and CDR2 FQGTGA. The CDR3 is made up of 15 amino acids. The CDR3 coding sequence is TGTGCCAGCACCCAAGGAGGAGGTGGCAGCTATGGCTACACCTTC. Translation gives CASTQGGGGSYGYTF. Supplemented by reference TRBV7-3 and TRBJ1-2, the full variable domain reads GAGVSQTPSNKVTEKGKYVELRCDPISGHTALYWYRQSLGQGPEFLIYFQGTGAADDSGLPNDRFFAVRPEGSVSTLKIQRTERGDSAVYLCASTQGGGGSYGYTFGSGTRLTVV.

The chain recombines TRBV5-1 with TRBJ1-2; a possible D gene is TRBD1 (6 bases). Looked up from germline, CDR1 is SGHRS and CDR2 is YFSETQ. This CDR3 region has 15 residues. Trimming left V 0 bases short and J 5 bases short, with 14 bases between. In DNA, the CDR3 is TGCGCCAGCAGCTTGGACACTTCAGGGGTTTATGGCTACACCTTC. Protein product: CASSLDTSGVYGYTF.

This clone showed up many times. This rearrangement joins TRBV28 to TRBJ1-1; 7 bases match TRBD1. This CDR3 contains 12 residues. Germline V gives CDR1 MDHEN, CDR2 SYDVKM. With V trimmed by 7 bases and J by 3 bases, 2 bases remained unmatched. The DNA of the CDR3 is TGTGCCAGCATACAGGGGTACACTGAAGCTTTCTTT. Translation: CASIQGYTEAFF.

The chain joins TRBV9 to TRBJ1-1; no clear D gene. CDR3 length: 14 amino acids. Trimming left V 0 bases short and J 2 bases short, with 8 bases between. Looked up from germline, CDR1 is SGDLS and CDR2 is YYNGEE. CDR3 DNA: TGTGCCAGCAGCGTAGGGCCTTTAAACACTGAAGCTTTCTTT. Its translation: CASSVGPLNTEAFF.

The CDR3, as DNA: TGTGCCAGCAGTGAAGTCAGGTACCAAGAGACCCAGTACTTC. It specifies CASSEVRYQETQYF. The genes are TRBV25-1 and TRBJ2-5, with D unclear. With 2 bases removed from V and 0 bases from J, the gap between germline ends came to 7 bases. Germline values: CDR1 MGHDK, CDR2 SYGVNS. The CDR3 totals 14 residues.

The table lists this clone with a few counts. The chain carries TRBV2 and TRBJ1-5; a possible D gene is TRBD1 (6 bases). Germline loops: CDR1 SNHLY, CDR2 FYNNEI. The CDR3 totals 15 residues. Deletions cut 6 bases from V and 5 bases from J, with 17 bases between. The CDR3 coding sequence is TGTGCCAGCAGGCCTAACAGGGTGGGGGATCAGCCCCAGCATTTT. It codes for CASRPNRVGDQPQHF.